This T cell receptor beta chain emerged from a study of T cell responses to AZD1222 COVID-19 vaccine. Study findings and constraints: Just a handful of AZD1222 recipients tested seropositive at baseline. Repertoire sampling happened only post peak T cell response. With dominance at 160-218 and 743-854, vaccine-associated CD4 TCRs spanned spike. The reported proportion of spike-specific TCRs targeting unmutated variant regions was nearly half.

Notes on this clone: Antigen specificity is unknown.

The assay was immunoSEQ multiplex PCR, and TCRdb's table has in-frame clones only and misses some. The repertoire holds 100,000 to 150,000 clones, around 84% seen once, with about 7.8% in the top ten. This specimen was peripheral blood, taken on day 0 of AZD1222 vaccination. This receptor was obtained from an adult in good health.

CDR3 DNA: TGTGCCAGCAGAGACAGATCGAACACCGGGGAGCTGTTTTTT. The encoded protein is CASRDRSNTGELFF. The chain links TRBV9 to TRBJ2-2; tentative D call: TRBD1 (5 bases). Germline CDR1 and CDR2: SGDLS and YYNGEE. This CDR3 has 14 amino acids. V was trimmed by 5 bases and J by 0 bases, leaving 8 bases between them.